Listed below are T cell receptor beta chains from one sample, sequenced in a study of CXCR3 chemokines and chemotherapy response in bladder cancer. TCRdb processed the PCR reads anew with MiXCR; each CDR3 protein has one entry. Of about 3,100 distinct CDR3 sequences listed, roughly a tenth were seen once; the top ten hold around 40%. This material was collected from a patient whose treatment included neoadjuvant chemotherapy. The receptors come from a human donor with bladder cancer that responded to neoadjuvant chemotherapy. Each CDR3 is given with its conserved first and last residue. Fields, in order: clone size, J gene, D gene, CDR3 length, V gene, CDR3 protein, CDR3 DNA. A D gene is named only where the DNA matches it firmly. Part of the rows lack a size; the others show once, few, many or a class for expanded clones.

clone_size: medium-sized
j_call: TRBJ1-1
d_call: -
cdr3_length: 13
v_call: TRBV6-2/TRBV6-3
cdr3_aa: CASSYSDFTEAFF
cdr3_nt: TGTGCCAGCAGTTACTCGGACTTTACTGAAGCTTTCTTT

clone_size: large
j_call: TRBJ1-2
d_call: TRBD1
cdr3_length: 13
v_call: TRBV10-3
cdr3_aa: CAITRQGNYGYTF
cdr3_nt: TGTGCCATCACGAGACAGGGGAACTATGGCTACACCTTC

clone_size: medium-sized
j_call: TRBJ2-2
d_call: TRBD2
cdr3_length: 14
v_call: TRBV19
cdr3_aa: CASRAAGGVGELFF
cdr3_nt: TGTGCCAGTAGGGCCGCGGGAGGCGTCGGGGAGCTGTTTTTT

clone_size: many
j_call: TRBJ2-4
d_call: TRBD1
cdr3_length: 15
v_call: TRBV27
cdr3_aa: CPFLYQWTGAPGRYF
cdr3_nt: TGTCCTTTCCTATACCAATGGACAGGGGCCCCAGGTCGGTACTTC

clone_size: medium-sized
j_call: TRBJ1-1
d_call: -
cdr3_length: 12
v_call: TRBV15
cdr3_aa: CATSSRAAEAFF
cdr3_nt: TGTGCCACCAGCAGCAGGGCCGCTGAAGCTTTCTTT

clone_size: many
j_call: TRBJ2-2
d_call: -
cdr3_length: 15
v_call: TRBV7-9
cdr3_aa: CASSPRDWVTGELFF
cdr3_nt: TGTGCCAGCAGCCCAAGGGATTGGGTCACCGGGGAGCTGTTTTTT

clone_size: -
j_call: TRBJ1-1
d_call: -
cdr3_length: 14
v_call: TRBV18
cdr3_aa: CASSPPDGGTEAFF
cdr3_nt: TGTGCCAGCTCACCGCCGGACGGAGGCACTGAAGCTTTCTTT

clone_size: many
j_call: TRBJ2-7
d_call: -
cdr3_length: 14
v_call: TRBV28
cdr3_aa: CASSLTSDWDEQYF
cdr3_nt: TGTGCCAGCAGCCTCACTAGTGATTGGGACGAGCAGTACTTC

clone_size: many
j_call: TRBJ2-7
d_call: TRBD1
cdr3_length: 16
v_call: TRBV9
cdr3_aa: CASSAGTGAASYEQYF
cdr3_nt: TGTGCCAGCAGCGCGGGGACAGGGGCTGCCTCCTACGAGCAGTACTTC

clone_size: -
j_call: TRBJ1-5
d_call: -
cdr3_length: 17
v_call: TRBV20-1
cdr3_aa: CSARVSTGTFGDQPQHF
cdr3_nt: TGCAGTGCTAGAGTTTCCACAGGGACGTTCGGGGATCAGCCCCAGCATTTT

clone_size: few
j_call: TRBJ1-4
d_call: TRBD1
cdr3_length: 15
v_call: TRBV15
cdr3_aa: CATSRDGTGSEKLFF
cdr3_nt: TGTGCCACCAGCAGAGATGGGACAGGGAGTGAAAAACTGTTTTTT

clone_size: many
j_call: TRBJ1-2
d_call: -
cdr3_length: 11
v_call: TRBV12-3/TRBV12-4
cdr3_aa: CASSLEQGYTF
cdr3_nt: TGTGCCAGCAGTTTGGAACAGGGCTACACCTTC

clone_size: many
j_call: TRBJ1-6
d_call: TRBD1
cdr3_length: 17
v_call: TRBV20-1
cdr3_aa: CSARDRESGSYNSPLHF
cdr3_nt: TGCAGTGCCAGGGACAGGGAGAGCGGGTCCTATAATTCACCCCTCCACTTT

clone_size: many
j_call: TRBJ2-2
d_call: TRBD2
cdr3_length: 16
v_call: TRBV10-3
cdr3_aa: CAISGKAGVRTGELFF
cdr3_nt: TGTGCCATCAGTGGAAAAGCGGGAGTTCGGACCGGGGAGCTGTTTTTT

clone_size: medium-sized
j_call: TRBJ1-6
d_call: -
cdr3_length: 13
v_call: TRBV6-1
cdr3_aa: CASSESEVSPLHF
cdr3_nt: TGTGCCAGCAGTGAATCCGAGGTCTCCCCCCTCCACTTT

clone_size: medium-sized
j_call: TRBJ1-1
d_call: -
cdr3_length: 15
v_call: TRBV29-1
cdr3_aa: CSVVPGQHRPTEAFF
cdr3_nt: TGCAGCGTTGTCCCGGGGCAGCACAGGCCCACTGAAGCTTTCTTT

clone_size: many
j_call: TRBJ2-1
d_call: -
cdr3_length: 12
v_call: TRBV27
cdr3_aa: CASSFGIGGQFF
cdr3_nt: TGTGCCAGCAGTTTCGGGATAGGGGGGCAGTTCTTC

clone_size: many
j_call: TRBJ2-4
d_call: TRBD1
cdr3_length: 16
v_call: TRBV5-4
cdr3_aa: CASSLGQGQGENIQYF
cdr3_nt: TGTGCCAGCAGCTTGGGCCAAGGACAGGGGGAAAACATTCAGTACTTC

clone_size: many
j_call: TRBJ1-6
d_call: -
cdr3_length: 14
v_call: TRBV12-3/TRBV12-4
cdr3_aa: CASSLEAGNSPLHF
cdr3_nt: TGTGCCAGCAGTTTGGAGGCGGGTAATTCACCCCTCCACTTT

clone_size: medium-sized
j_call: TRBJ2-3
d_call: -
cdr3_length: 14
v_call: TRBV19
cdr3_aa: CASSTGPGADTQYF
cdr3_nt: TGTGCCAGTAGTACGGGACCTGGGGCGGATACGCAGTATTTT

clone_size: many
j_call: TRBJ2-7
d_call: TRBD1
cdr3_length: 14
v_call: TRBV9
cdr3_aa: CASSVYRDSYEQYF
cdr3_nt: TGTGCCAGCAGCGTTTACCGGGACAGCTACGAGCAGTACTTC

clone_size: medium-sized
j_call: TRBJ2-1
d_call: TRBD2
cdr3_length: 13
v_call: TRBV6-2/TRBV6-3
cdr3_aa: CASSRLAGGPKFF
cdr3_nt: TGTGCCAGCAGCAGACTAGCGGGAGGGCCAAAGTTCTTC

clone_size: -
j_call: TRBJ1-1
d_call: TRBD1
cdr3_length: 14
v_call: TRBV4-2
cdr3_aa: CASSQAGGRDEAFF
cdr3_nt: TGTGCCAGCAGCCAAGCAGGGGGACGAGATGAAGCTTTCTTT

clone_size: -
j_call: TRBJ1-1
d_call: -
cdr3_length: 16
v_call: TRBV12-3/TRBV12-4
cdr3_aa: CASSKLIRGRNTEAFF
cdr3_nt: TGTGCCAGCTCCAAGTTAATACGGGGCAGGAACACTGAAGCTTTCTTT

clone_size: few
j_call: TRBJ2-3
d_call: -
cdr3_length: 13
v_call: TRBV4-1
cdr3_aa: CASSQTPGDTQYF
cdr3_nt: TGCGCCAGCAGCCAAACACCTGGGGATACGCAGTATTTT

clone_size: medium-sized
j_call: TRBJ2-7
d_call: -
cdr3_length: 14
v_call: TRBV6-2/TRBV6-3
cdr3_aa: CASKPGRNSYEQYF
cdr3_nt: TGTGCCAGCAAACCGGGACGGAACTCCTACGAGCAGTACTTC

clone_size: medium-sized
j_call: TRBJ1-1
d_call: -
cdr3_length: 15
v_call: TRBV18
cdr3_aa: CASSPPGTQNTEAFF
cdr3_nt: TGTGCCAGCTCACCACCGGGCACTCAGAACACTGAAGCTTTCTTT

clone_size: many
j_call: TRBJ2-5
d_call: -
cdr3_length: 13
v_call: TRBV6-2/TRBV6-3
cdr3_aa: CASSPGLPETQYF
cdr3_nt: TGTGCCAGCAGTCCCGGACTACCAGAGACCCAGTACTTC

clone_size: medium-sized
j_call: TRBJ2-3
d_call: TRBD1
cdr3_length: 14
v_call: TRBV27
cdr3_aa: CASSFRQGADTQYF
cdr3_nt: TGTGCCAGCAGTTTCCGACAGGGGGCAGATACGCAGTATTTT

clone_size: many
j_call: TRBJ2-5
d_call: -
cdr3_length: 13
v_call: TRBV19
cdr3_aa: CASSQGPQETQYF
cdr3_nt: TGTGCCAGTAGCCAGGGACCCCAAGAGACCCAGTACTTC

clone_size: medium-sized
j_call: TRBJ2-3
d_call: -
cdr3_length: 12
v_call: TRBV7-2
cdr3_aa: CASSPTSYTQYF
cdr3_nt: TGTGCCAGCAGCCCGACTTCCTATACGCAGTATTTT

clone_size: many
j_call: TRBJ2-7
d_call: TRBD1
cdr3_length: 13
v_call: TRBV18
cdr3_aa: CASSPGTGYEQYF
cdr3_nt: TGTGCCAGCTCACCCGGGACAGGGTACGAGCAGTACTTC

clone_size: medium-sized
j_call: TRBJ1-4
d_call: -
cdr3_length: 14
v_call: TRBV7-2
cdr3_aa: CASSRGGTTEKLFF
cdr3_nt: TGTGCCAGCAGCAGGGGCGGGACAACTGAAAAACTGTTTTTT

clone_size: many
j_call: TRBJ2-7
d_call: TRBD2
cdr3_length: 15
v_call: TRBV18
cdr3_aa: CASSEGTSGPYEQYF
cdr3_nt: TGTGCCAGCTCGGAGGGGACTAGCGGTCCCTACGAGCAGTACTTC

clone_size: few
j_call: TRBJ2-3
d_call: TRBD2
cdr3_length: 15
v_call: TRBV5-6
cdr3_aa: CASFTSGVFTDTQYF
cdr3_nt: TGTGCCAGTTTTACTAGCGGGGTATTCACAGATACGCAGTATTTT

clone_size: many
j_call: TRBJ2-7
d_call: -
cdr3_length: 15
v_call: TRBV28
cdr3_aa: CASRLTESIPYEQYF
cdr3_nt: TGTGCCAGCAGGCTGACCGAGAGCATACCCTACGAGCAGTACTTC

clone_size: -
j_call: TRBJ1-4
d_call: -
cdr3_length: 19
v_call: TRBV28
cdr3_aa: CASTQRSQPRGWSNEKLFF
cdr3_nt: TGTGCCAGCACCCAAAGGTCACAGCCTCGGGGTTGGTCTAATGAAAAACTGTTTTTT

clone_size: few
j_call: TRBJ2-7
d_call: TRBD1
cdr3_length: 14
v_call: TRBV5-4
cdr3_aa: CASSQQGATYEQYF
cdr3_nt: TGTGCCAGCAGCCAACAGGGGGCCACCTACGAGCAGTACTTC

clone_size: many
j_call: TRBJ2-3
d_call: -
cdr3_length: 11
v_call: TRBV29-1
cdr3_aa: CSATATDTQYF
cdr3_nt: TGCAGCGCGACCGCGACAGATACGCAGTATTTT

clone_size: medium-sized
j_call: TRBJ1-1
d_call: -
cdr3_length: 13
v_call: TRBV6-1
cdr3_aa: CASSAQGRREAFF
cdr3_nt: TGTGCCAGCAGTGCCCAAGGTCGGCGGGAAGCTTTCTTT

clone_size: medium-sized
j_call: TRBJ2-1
d_call: -
cdr3_length: 15
v_call: TRBV13
cdr3_aa: CASSLTGVVLDEQFF
cdr3_nt: TGTGCCAGCAGCTTAACCGGGGTCGTGTTGGATGAGCAGTTCTTC

clone_size: many
j_call: TRBJ2-1
d_call: TRBD2
cdr3_length: 16
v_call: TRBV18
cdr3_aa: CASSPRTSGGYNEQFF
cdr3_nt: TGTGCCAGCTCACCCAGGACTAGCGGTGGCTACAATGAGCAGTTCTTC

clone_size: many
j_call: TRBJ2-7
d_call: TRBD2
cdr3_length: 13
v_call: TRBV20-1
cdr3_aa: CSARLAGVEEQYF
cdr3_nt: TGCAGTGCGCGACTAGCGGGAGTTGAGGAGCAGTACTTC

clone_size: medium-sized
j_call: TRBJ2-2
d_call: -
cdr3_length: 14
v_call: TRBV27
cdr3_aa: CASSLSGNTGELFF
cdr3_nt: TGTGCCAGCAGTTTATCGGGGAACACCGGGGAGCTGTTTTTT

clone_size: many
j_call: TRBJ2-7
d_call: TRBD1
cdr3_length: 16
v_call: TRBV19
cdr3_aa: CASSTLPGQGHREQYF
cdr3_nt: TGTGCCAGTAGTACCTTACCGGGACAGGGTCATCGGGAGCAGTACTTC

clone_size: few
j_call: TRBJ2-2
d_call: TRBD2
cdr3_length: 16
v_call: TRBV15
cdr3_aa: CATSPSGGANTGELFF
cdr3_nt: TGTGCCACCAGCCCTAGCGGGGGGGCGAACACCGGGGAGCTGTTTTTT

clone_size: many
j_call: TRBJ1-6
d_call: -
cdr3_length: 14
v_call: TRBV20-1
cdr3_aa: CSARRTASRSPLHF
cdr3_nt: TGCAGTGCTAGAAGGACAGCTTCCCGATCACCCCTCCACTTT

clone_size: many
j_call: TRBJ2-7
d_call: -
cdr3_length: 15
v_call: TRBV6-1
cdr3_aa: CASSEYSESTYEQYF
cdr3_nt: TGTGCCAGCAGTGAATATAGCGAGTCGACCTACGAGCAGTACTTC